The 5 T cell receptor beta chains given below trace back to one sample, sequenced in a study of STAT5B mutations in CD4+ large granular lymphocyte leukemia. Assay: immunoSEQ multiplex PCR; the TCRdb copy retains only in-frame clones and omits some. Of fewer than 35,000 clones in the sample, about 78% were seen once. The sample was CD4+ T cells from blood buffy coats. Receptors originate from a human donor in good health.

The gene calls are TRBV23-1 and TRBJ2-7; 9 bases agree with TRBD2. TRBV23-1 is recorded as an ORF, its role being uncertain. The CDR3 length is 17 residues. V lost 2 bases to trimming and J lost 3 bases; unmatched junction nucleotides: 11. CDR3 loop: CASSQPLRLAEIYEQYF. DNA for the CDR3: TGCGCCAGCAGTCAACCCCTGAGACTAGCGGAGATCTACGAGCAGTACTTC.

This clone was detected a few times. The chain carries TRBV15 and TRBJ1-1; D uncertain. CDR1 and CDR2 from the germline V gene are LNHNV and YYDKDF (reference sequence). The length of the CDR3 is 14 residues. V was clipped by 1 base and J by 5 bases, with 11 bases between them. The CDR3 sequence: CATSRVSDGTEAFF. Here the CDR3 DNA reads TGTGCCACCAGCAGAGTCAGCGATGGAACTGAAGCTTTCTTT.

The CDR3 bases are TGCAGTGTCAAGGGGGGGTACGAGCAGTACTTC. Translating it yields CSVKGGYEQYF. The chain couples TRBV20-1 to TRBJ2-7; possibly TRBD2 for D (7 bases). The V gene's germline CDR1 is DFQATT and CDR2 SNEGSKA (reference sequence). The CDR3 runs 11 residues. Deletions cut 7 bases from V and 4 bases from J, with 11 bases between.

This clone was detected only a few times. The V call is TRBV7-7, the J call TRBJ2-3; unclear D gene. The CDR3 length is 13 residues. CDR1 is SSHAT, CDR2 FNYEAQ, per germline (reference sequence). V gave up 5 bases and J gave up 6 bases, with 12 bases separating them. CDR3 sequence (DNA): TGTGCCAGCAGCCCATTGGCTCGCGATACGCAGTATTTT. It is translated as CASSPLARDTQYF.

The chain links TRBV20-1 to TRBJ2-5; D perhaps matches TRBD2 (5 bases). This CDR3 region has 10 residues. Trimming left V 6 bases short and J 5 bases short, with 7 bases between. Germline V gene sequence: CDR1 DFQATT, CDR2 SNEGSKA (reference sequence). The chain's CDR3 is CSARRETQYF. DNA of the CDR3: TGCAGTGCCAGGAGGGAGACCCAGTACTTC.